This T cell receptor (beta chain) came from a study of T-cell reconstitution after alpha-beta-depleted transplantation in children. CDR1 is SGHTA, CDR2 FQGTGA, per germline. The V gene end was trimmed by 4 bases and the J gene end by 9 bases; junction bases not matched to a gene: 15. This CDR3 is built from 17 residues. Construction of the TCRbeta library involved unique molecular identifiers. TCRdb reanalysed the PCR reads using MiXCR and keeps one entry per CDR3 protein. The repertoire consists of around 600,000 distinct CDR3 sequences, with approximately 17% occurring once and the leading ten covering 0.8% to 1.1%.

The specimen comprised PBMCs from the stem cell graft donor, sampled from the stem cell graft. The V and J genes are TRBV7-3 and TRBJ2-1, with 10 bases that match TRBD1. This clonotype was sampled from a human donor who donated a stem cell graft to a child with acute myeloid leukemia. The CDR3 is CASSSKPGTGVQGEQFF. The CDR3 DNA is TGTGCCAGCAGCTCGAAACCCGGGACAGGGGTTCAGGGTGAGCAGTTCTTC.